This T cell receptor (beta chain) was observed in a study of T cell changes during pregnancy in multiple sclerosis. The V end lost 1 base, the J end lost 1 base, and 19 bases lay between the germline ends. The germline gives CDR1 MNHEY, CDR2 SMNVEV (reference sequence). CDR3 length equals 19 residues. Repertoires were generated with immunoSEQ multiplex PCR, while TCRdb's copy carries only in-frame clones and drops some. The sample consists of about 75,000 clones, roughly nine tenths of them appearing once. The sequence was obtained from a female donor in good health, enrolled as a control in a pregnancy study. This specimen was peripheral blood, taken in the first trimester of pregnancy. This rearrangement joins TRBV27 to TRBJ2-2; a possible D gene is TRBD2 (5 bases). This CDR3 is CASSLFPPGSGLNTGELFF. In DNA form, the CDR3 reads TGTGCCAGCAGTTTATTCCCTCCAGGTTCGGGATTGAACACCGGGGAGCTGTTTTTT.